These 17 T cell receptor beta chains originate from one sample sequenced in a study of T cells after posttransplantation cyclophosphamide. Clones were sequenced by immunoSEQ multiplex PCR, and TCRdb holds only the in-frame ones, with some missing. Among roughly 5,900 clones, 1.5% to 2% were seen once, and the ten largest hold approximately 28%. A marrow graft followed busulfan-fludarabine conditioning, with cyclophosphamide on days +3 and +4. Sequencing used PBMCs, obtained 242 days after a stem cell transplant with posttransplant cyclophosphamide. The receptors stem from a young adult male patient who received an allogeneic stem cell transplant from a related donor, was CMV-positive, and had no GVHD. Some T cells may arise from the graft donor.

This clone was picked up a small number of times. The chain has TRBV5-5 and TRBJ2-3; 9 bases match TRBD2. The J segment lost 3 bases and the V segment lost 4 bases, leaving 6 bases of the junction unmatched. The CDR3 runs 15 residues. The germline CDR1 and CDR2 sequences are SGHKS and YYEKEE (reference sequence). CDR3 residues: CASSPQREVTDTQYF. CDR3 DNA sequence: TGTGCCAGCAGCCCCCAGCGGGAGGTAACAGATACGCAGTATTTT. Together with reference TRBV5-5 and TRBJ2-3, the CDR3 gives the full variable domain: DAGVTQSPTHLIKTRGQQVTLRCSPISGHKSVSWYQQVLGQGPQFIFQYYEKEERGRGNFPDRFSARQFPNYSSELNVNALLLGDSALYLCASSPQREVTDTQYFGPGTRLTVL.

This clone was detected only a few times. The junction differs from germline at one of its ends, possibly a read error. V gene TRBV5-1 combines with J gene TRBJ1-2, with no clear D. The CDR3 sequence is 12 residues long. Germline assignment: CDR1 SGHRS and CDR2 YFSETQ. This CDR3 is CVSSKRGYGYTF. As DNA, the CDR3 is TGCGTCAGCAGCAAACGGGGATATGGCTACACCTTC.

In this sample, this clone turned up a few times. The genes are TRBV5-4 and TRBJ2-1, with TRBD2 identical over 8 bases. The V and J ends lost 4 bases and 8 bases, in that order; junction bases with no gene match: 14. Germline loops: CDR1 SGHNT, CDR2 YYREEE (reference sequence). The CDR3 loop spans 16 amino acids. DNA for the CDR3: TGTGCCAGCAGCCAGAGGGTCGCGGGGGGTCTCGATGAGCAGTTCTTC. Translated: CASSQRVAGGLDEQFF. The full variable domain, with the rest looked up from reference TRBV5-4 and TRBJ2-1, is ETGVTQSPTHLIKTRGQQVTLRCSSQSGHNTVSWYQQALGQGPQFIFQYYREEENGRGNFPPRFSGLQFPNYSSELNVNALELDDSALYLCASSQRVAGGLDEQFFGPGTRLTVL.

This chain links TRBV28 with TRBJ2-1; 16 bases align to TRBD2. V was pared by 4 bases and J by 15 bases, with 9 bases of the junction left unmatched. CDR3 size: 15 residues. Germline CDR1 is MDHEN and CDR2 is SYDVKM. The CDR3 coding sequence is TGTGCCAGCAGTTCGGGGACTAGCGGGAGGGCCCATCCGTTCTTC. Its translation: CASSSGTSGRAHPFF.

V usage is TRBV7-2 and J usage is TRBJ1-5; D may be TRBD1 (5 bases). CDR3 length: 13 residues. Trimming pared 5 bases from V and 4 bases from J, leaving 9 bases between. Looked up from germline, CDR1 is SGHTA and CDR2 is FQGNSA. The CDR3: CASSLDSNQPQHF. DNA for the CDR3: TGTGCCAGCAGCCTTGACAGTAATCAGCCCCAGCATTTT.

The chain recombines TRBV4-2 with TRBJ1-4, with D possibly being TRBD1 (5 bases). Trimming removed 5 bases at V and 7 bases at J, with 17 bases between. Germline values: CDR1 LGHNA, CDR2 YNFKEQ. The CDR3 runs to 15 residues. The CDR3 DNA sequence: TGTGCCAGCAGCTTACGTCCCGGGGGGGGTGAAAAACTGTTTTTT. Residues: CASSLRPGGGEKLFF.

This clone was seen a handful of times. Additional DNA sequences in this sample encode the identical CDR3. CDR3 sequence reads: CASSLSQGAIQPQHF. Written as DNA, the CDR3 is TGTGCCAGCAGTTTATCCCAGGGGGCGATTCAGCCCCAGCATTTT. The chain links TRBV28 to TRBJ1-5, with 8 nucleotides matching TRBD1. Germline CDR1 reads MDHEN; CDR2 reads SYDVKM. This CDR3 comprises 15 residues. The ends lost 1 base at V and 6 bases at J; junction bases unmatched: 5.

In DNA, the CDR3 is TGTGCCAGCTCACCGGGACTAGCGGGAGGGAGGGGCACAGATACGCAGTATTTT. Its translation: CASSPGLAGGRGTDTQYF. The rearrangement links TRBV18 to TRBJ2-3, with 16 bases aligning to TRBD2. V was clipped by 3 bases and J by 1 base; unmatched bases: 4. CDR3 length: 18 amino acids. Germline-derived CDR1 and CDR2 are KGHSH and LQKENI.

The CDR3 region has the DNA TGTGCCAGCAGTATTACAGGTCCCGGGGAGCTGTTTTTT. Translated, it gives CASSITGPGELFF. The genes are TRBV27 and TRBJ2-2; weak D call: TRBD1 (5 bases). This CDR3 is built from 13 residues. Germline CDR1 and CDR2: MNHEY and SMNVEV (reference sequence). V lost 5 bases and J 6 bases, leaving 10 bases between the germline ends.

CDR3 loop: CASTRSGTANEKLFF. In nucleotides, the CDR3 is TGTGCCAGTACCAGATCCGGGACAGCTAATGAAAAACTGTTTTTT. The rearrangement joins TRBV19 to TRBJ1-4; TRBD1 matches 7 bases. The CDR3 is made up of 15 amino acids. From germline, CDR1 is LNHDA and CDR2 SQIVND (reference sequence). With V trimmed by 7 bases and J by 3 bases, 8 bases remained unmatched. The whole variable domain, remainder taken from reference TRBV19 and TRBJ1-4, is DGGITQSPKYLFRKEGQNVTLSCEQNLNHDAMYWYRQDPGQGLRLIYYSQIVNDFQKGDIAEGYSVSREKKESFPLTVTSAQKNPTAFYLCASTRSGTANEKLFFGSGTQLSVL.

This clone has more than one count but fewer than ten. The V call is TRBV7-8, the J call TRBJ2-3; possibly TRBD1 for D (6 bases). Germline lookup yields CDR1 SGHVS and CDR2 FQNEAQ. The CDR3 extends over 15 amino acids. The ends were cut back, 2 bases at V and 3 bases at J, with 12 bases in the middle. CDR3 coding DNA: TGTGCCAGCAGCTTATTCCTTCAGGGGACAGATACGCAGTATTTT. Its translation is CASSLFLQGTDTQYF.

This clone has just a few counts. The rearrangement uses TRBV9 and TRBJ2-7, with a possible D match to TRBD2 (6 bases). Deletions cut 0 bases from V and 2 bases from J, with 12 bases between. The germline V gene has CDR1 SGDLS and CDR2 YYNGEE. This CDR3 has 15 residues. CDR3 loop: CASSVGASETYEQYF. CDR3 in DNA: TGTGCCAGCAGCGTAGGGGCTAGCGAGACCTACGAGCAGTACTTC.

The DNA for the CDR3 is TGTGCCAGCTCACCCGAACAGGGTAGAGCTTTCTTT. This encodes CASSPEQGRAFF. V is TRBV18 and J is TRBJ1-1, with a possible D match to TRBD1 (6 bases). CDR1 and CDR2 (germline): KGHSH, LQKENI. Between the trimmed V and J ends, which lost 3 bases and 10 bases, there was a span of 12 bases. The CDR3 contains 12 residues.

This clone was counted only a few times. This chain links TRBV5-1 with TRBJ2-2; 13 positions match TRBD2. The ends lost 4 bases at V and 7 bases at J; junction bases unmatched: 7. CDR3 length: 16 amino acids. Germline CDR1 and CDR2: SGHRS and YFSETQ. Here the CDR3 reads CASSGLAGAGGGELFF. In DNA form, the CDR3 reads TGCGCCAGCAGCGGACTAGCGGGGGCCGGGGGCGGGGAGCTGTTTTTT. Together with reference TRBV5-1 and TRBJ2-2, the CDR3 gives the full variable domain: KAGVTQTPRYLIKTRGQQVTLSCSPISGHRSVSWYQQTPGQGLQFLFEYFSETQRNKGNFPGRFSGRQFSNSRSEMNVSTLELGDSALYLCASSGLAGAGGGELFFGEGSRLTVL.

V usage is TRBV6-6 and J usage is TRBJ1-6, with D unresolved. V was cut by 0 bases and J by 11 bases, with 14 bases left in between. CDR1 and CDR2 (germline): MNHNY, SVGAGI (reference sequence). The CDR3 consists of 15 residues. CDR3 DNA sequence: TGTGCCAGCAGTTACTCGTTTGGCAGTCGTACACCCCTCCACTTT. Protein product: CASSYSFGSRTPLHF.

This clone was detected a few times. J is TRBJ1-5 and V is TRBV19; 9 bases agree with TRBD1. Germline V gene data show CDR1 as LNHDA and CDR2 as SQIVND (reference sequence). The CDR3 sequence is 15 residues long. V dropped 3 bases and J dropped 7; count of bases not matched to a gene: 7. The CDR3 nucleotides read TGTGCCAGTAGTATTCTTACAGGGGGCAGGCAGCCCCAGCATTTT. Encoded protein: CASSILTGGRQPQHF.

This clone was seen a few times. The chain couples TRBV5-4 to TRBJ2-7; D is perhaps TRBD1 (5 bases). Germline values: CDR1 SGHNT, CDR2 YYREEE (reference sequence). Between the trimmed V and J ends, which lost 4 bases and 6 bases, there was a span of 14 bases. This CDR3 has 13 amino acids. The CDR3 is CASSPGTGGEQYF. CDR3 DNA: TGTGCCAGCAGCCCTGGAACAGGTGGCGAGCAGTACTTC.